These 25 T cell receptor beta chains were all obtained from the same sample, sequenced in a study of blood T cell repertoires in COVID-19. Sequencing was performed with immunoSEQ multiplex PCR; in TCRdb, only in-frame clones are kept and a portion is missing. The sample consists of under 550,000 clones, 85% to 90% of them appearing once. The specimen sequenced was peripheral blood. The source of these receptors is a man aged 18 to 29 with COVID-19, enrolled during active disease.

This sequence joins TRBV6-1 and TRBJ1-2, with TRBD1 matching over 9 bases. The CDR3 has 16 residues. Germline values: CDR1 MNHNS, CDR2 SASEGT. V trimming: 3 bases; J trimming: 0 bases; junction bases outside the gene matches: 5. DNA for the CDR3: TGTGCCAGCAGTGACCCCCGGACAGGGGCTAACTATGGCTACACCTTC. Protein product: CASSDPRTGANYGYTF.

The chain uses TRBV18 and TRBJ1-3; maybe TRBD1 (5 bases). Trimming removed 1 base from V and 0 bases from J, with 10 bases in between. Germline-derived CDR1 and CDR2 are KGHSH and LQKENI. The length of the CDR3 is 16 residues. Here the CDR3 DNA reads TGTGCCAGCTCACCACAACAGGTAGACTCTGGAAACACCATATATTTT. Translated, it gives CASSPQQVDSGNTIYF. Drawing the rest from reference TRBV18 and TRBJ1-3, the complete variable domain is NAGVMQNPRHLVRRRGQEARLRCSPMKGHSHVYWYRQLPEEGLKFMVYLQKENIIDESGMPKERFSAEFPKEGPSILRIQQVVRGDSAAYFCASSPQQVDSGNTIYFGEGSWLTVV.

The chain's CDR3 is CASSLLGAQRTGELFF. CDR3 coding DNA: TGTGCCAGCAGCTTATTAGGGGCCCAGAGAACCGGGGAGCTGTTTTTT. The chain carries TRBV7-8 and TRBJ2-2; tentatively, D is TRBD1 (5 bases). V lost 2 bases and J lost 5, with 15 bases in between. The CDR3 contains 16 residues. Germline loops: CDR1 SGHVS, CDR2 FQNEAQ. Filled out from reference TRBV7-8 and TRBJ2-2, the complete variable domain reads GAGVSQSPRYKVAKRGQDVALRCDPISGHVSLFWYQQALGQGPEFLTYFQNEAQLDKSGLPSDRFFAERPEGSVSTLKIQRTQQEDSAVYLCASSLLGAQRTGELFFGEGSRLTVL.

The J gene is TRBJ2-7, the V gene TRBV9; TRBD2 matches at 12 bases. The CDR3 extends over 15 amino acids. V lost 0 bases, J lost 6 bases, and 4 bases stayed unmatched. Germline V gene lookup returns CDR1 SGDLS and CDR2 YYNGEE. In nucleotides, the CDR3 is TGTGCCAGCAGCGTAGCTAGCGGGGGGGTAGGCGAGCAGTACTTC. This sequence encodes CASSVASGGVGEQYF.

V is TRBV5-6 and J is TRBJ1-2; D perhaps matches TRBD1 (6 bases). The CDR3 loop spans 14 amino acids. Germline V gene lookup returns CDR1 SGHDT and CDR2 YYEEEE. Trimming left V 4 bases short and J 3 bases short, with 13 bases between. The CDR3 region has the DNA TGTGCCAGCAGCAAAAACAGGGTTCACTATGGCTACACCTTC. This sequence encodes CASSKNRVHYGYTF.

The rearrangement joins TRBV4-1 to TRBJ1-2; D possibly corresponds to TRBD1 (5 bases). CDR3 length: 18 amino acids. V was clipped by 3 bases and J by 5 bases, with 25 bases between them. In germline, CDR1 is MGHRA, CDR2 YSYEKL. CDR3 in DNA: TGCGCCAGCAGCCATCCATCTCAGGGTAGGAGGGATGGGTATGGCTACACCTTC. Protein: CASSHPSQGRRDGYGYTF.

The chain links TRBV4-2 to TRBJ2-2; 7 bases map to TRBD1. V was pared by 7 bases and J by 3 bases, with 14 bases of the junction left unmatched. Germline V CDR1 and CDR2: LGHNA, YNFKEQ. The CDR3 runs to 17 residues. CDR3 amino acids: CASTTTAGGLDTGELFF. In DNA, the CDR3 is TGTGCCAGCACCACGACGGCAGGGGGTCTCGACACCGGGGAGCTGTTTTTT.

The V call is TRBV7-8, the J call TRBJ1-4; TRBD1 aligns across 7 bases. CDR3 size: 16 residues. Germline loops: CDR1 SGHVS, CDR2 FQNEAQ. V shed 5 bases, J shed 0 bases, and the junction held 6 bases outside the gene matches. CDR3: CASSVGTVATNEKLFF. CDR3 nucleotides: TGTGCCAGCAGCGTAGGGACAGTTGCAACTAATGAAAAACTGTTTTTT.

This clone has just a few counts. Other DNA sequences within the sample encode an identical CDR3. The V gene is TRBV10-2, the J gene TRBJ1-5; TRBD1 aligns across 7 bases. There are 15 residues in the CDR3. The V segment lost 3 bases and the J segment 3 bases; nucleotides outside the gene matches: 5. CDR1 is WSHSY, CDR2 SAAADI, per germline. The CDR3 loop reads CASSERGGVNQPQHF. The CDR3 DNA sequence: TGCGCCAGCAGTGAACGAGGGGGCGTCAATCAGCCCCAGCATTTT.

This clone has a single count. The CDR3 nucleotides are TGTGCCAGCAGGAACTCCGGGGACAGGGTACTGAATGAGCAGTTCTTC. It yields the protein CASRNSGDRVLNEQFF. This chain connects TRBV11-2 to TRBJ2-1; 9 positions agree with TRBD1. CDR3 length: 16 residues. The J segment lost 7 bases and the V segment lost 6 bases, leaving 13 bases of the junction unmatched. Germline lookup yields CDR1 SGHAT and CDR2 FQNNGV.

The V and J genes are TRBV6-5 and TRBJ2-3; 9 positions agree with TRBD2. CDR3 length equals 15 residues. J was trimmed by 8 bases and V by 0 bases; bases with no gene match: 6. Germline V CDR1 and CDR2: MNHEY, SVGAGI. For the CDR3, the DNA is TGTGCCAGCAGTTACTCTGCGGGGGGGCATGGTACGCAGTATTTT. It is translated as CASSYSAGGHGTQYF.

The chain links TRBV7-2 to TRBJ1-2; 7 nucleotides align to TRBD1. CDR1 and CDR2 (germline): SGHTA, FQGNSA. This CDR3 spans 15 amino acids. The ends lost 2 bases at V and 3 bases at J; junction bases unmatched: 6. The CDR3 reads CASSLPDRVYYGYTF. In nucleotides, the CDR3 is TGTGCCAGCAGCTTACCAGACAGGGTATACTATGGCTACACCTTC. The entire variable domain, with the rest obtained from reference TRBV7-2 and TRBJ1-2, is as follows: GAGVSQSPSNKVTEKGKDVELRCDPISGHTALYWYRQSLGQGLEFLIYFQGNSAPDKSGLPSDRFSAERTGGSVSTLTIQRTQQEDSAVYLCASSLPDRVYYGYTFGSGTRLTVV.

This chain connects TRBV7-9 to TRBJ1-1, with TRBD1 matching 10 bases. The CDR3 runs 16 residues. V shed 4 bases, J shed 5 bases, and the junction held 10 bases outside the gene matches. Per germline, CDR1 SEHNR and CDR2 FQNEAQ (reference sequence). The CDR3 spells CASSSTAGTGDTEAFF. The CDR3, as DNA: TGTGCCAGCAGCTCAACTGCCGGGACAGGGGATACTGAAGCTTTCTTT.

This chain links TRBV11-3 with TRBJ2-7, with 8 bases identical to TRBD2. V dropped 1 base and J dropped 5; count of bases not matched to a gene: 1. Germline CDR1 and CDR2: SGHNT and YENEEA. CDR3 length equals 13 residues. The CDR3 nucleotides read TGTGCCAGCAGCTTAGGACTAGCGCACGAGCAGTACTTC. Translation: CASSLGLAHEQYF.

The rearrangement links TRBV19 to TRBJ1-5, with 8 bases identical to TRBD1. This CDR3 comprises 15 residues. Germline-derived CDR1 and CDR2 are LNHDA and SQIVND (reference sequence). V lost 5 bases, J lost 4 bases, and 7 bases stayed unmatched. CDR3 loop: CASSVDRGGNQPQHF. The CDR3 DNA follows: TGTGCCAGTAGTGTCGACAGGGGAGGGAATCAGCCCCAGCATTTT.

The genes are TRBV12-3 or TRBV12-4 and TRBJ1-2, with D tentatively TRBD1 (5 bases). Trimming took 9 bases from V and 0 from J, leaving 11 bases between them. The CDR3 length is 13 residues. The CDR3 reads CASSGATNYGYTF. The CDR3, as DNA: TGTGCCAGTAGCGGGGCTACTAACTATGGCTACACCTTC.

This rearrangement joins TRBV7-9 to TRBJ1-2; unclear D gene. This CDR3 is built from 10 residues. V was pared by 2 bases and J by 7 bases, with 2 bases between. Germline loops: CDR1 SEHNR, CDR2 FQNEAQ (reference sequence). CDR3 nucleotides: TGTGCCAGCAGCTTACGTGGCTACACCTTC. Translating it yields CASSLRGYTF.

The chain employs TRBV6-6 and TRBJ2-1, with 11 bases lining up with TRBD1. Germline trimming cut 1 base from V and 7 bases from J; bases unmatched to any gene: 3. Germline V gives CDR1 MNHNY, CDR2 SVGAGI (reference sequence). The CDR3 is made up of 15 amino acids. This CDR3 reads CASSYLGQGGNEQFF. Written as DNA, the CDR3 is TGTGCCAGCAGTTACTTGGGACAGGGGGGGAATGAGCAGTTCTTC.

The chain joins TRBV7-9 to TRBJ2-7, with 9 bases fitting TRBD1. After removal of 5 bases from V and 7 bases from J, the junction contained 9 bases not matched to a gene. Per germline, CDR1 SEHNR and CDR2 FQNEAQ (reference sequence). The CDR3 loop spans 14 amino acids. The CDR3 nucleotides are TGTGCCAGCAGCCAAGGGACAGGGATTAATGAGCAGTACTTC. This encodes CASSQGTGINEQYF.

The rearrangement joins TRBV7-9 to TRBJ2-6, with 8 positions matching TRBD1. Germline V lookup: CDR1 SEHNR, CDR2 FQNEAQ (reference sequence). J was trimmed by 2 bases and V by 3 bases; bases with no gene match: 9. CDR3 length: 18 residues. CDR3 nucleotide sequence: TGTGCCAGCAGCTTTTGGACAGGGAATTCAGCTGGGGCCAACGTCCTGACTTTC. Its translation: CASSFWTGNSAGANVLTF.

The rearrangement joins TRBV10-3 to TRBJ2-5, with 7 bases matching TRBD2. The CDR3 totals 13 residues. V lost 7 bases and J lost 5; bases outside the gene matches: 7. Germline V gives CDR1 ENHRY, CDR2 SYGVKD. CDR3 DNA sequence: TGTGCCATCAACCGGGGGGAAGGGGAGACCCAGTACTTC. Protein product: CAINRGEGETQYF.

The rearrangement links TRBV24-1 to TRBJ2-2, with unresolved D. There are 15 residues in the CDR3. Germline V lookup: CDR1 KGHDR, CDR2 SFDVKD. The V end was cut by 4 bases, the J end by 5 bases, with 13 bases between. The CDR3 is CATSDHSQETGELFF. CDR3 nucleotides: TGTGCCACCAGTGACCACTCCCAGGAAACCGGGGAGCTGTTTTTT.

The chain links TRBV12-5 to TRBJ2-5; D is possibly TRBD2 (5 bases). This CDR3 is built from 15 residues. V was pared by 4 bases and J by 4 bases, with 16 bases between. Per germline, CDR1 LGHNT and CDR2 FRNRAP. The DNA for the CDR3 is TGTGCTAGTGGTTCCTACCGGACTCCCGGAGAGACCCAGTACTTC. Protein: CASGSYRTPGETQYF.

The rearrangement uses TRBV21-1 and TRBJ2-7; TRBD1 is taken as the D call from the table, unchecked against the DNA. TRBV21-1 is a pseudogene. The CDR3 extends over 16 amino acids. In nucleotides, the CDR3 is TGTGCCAGCAGCAAAAATACCGGGACACTTCCCTACGAGCAGTACTTC. This sequence encodes CASSKNTGTLPYEQYF.

The V gene is TRBV19, the J gene TRBJ1-2; D not resolved. The CDR3 is made up of 11 amino acids. Trimming pared 3 bases from V and 8 bases from J, leaving 7 bases between. Germline-derived CDR1 and CDR2 are LNHDA and SQIVND (reference sequence). In DNA form, the CDR3 reads TGTGCCAGTAGTATGGAGTTGGGCTACACCTTC. This encodes CASSMELGYTF.